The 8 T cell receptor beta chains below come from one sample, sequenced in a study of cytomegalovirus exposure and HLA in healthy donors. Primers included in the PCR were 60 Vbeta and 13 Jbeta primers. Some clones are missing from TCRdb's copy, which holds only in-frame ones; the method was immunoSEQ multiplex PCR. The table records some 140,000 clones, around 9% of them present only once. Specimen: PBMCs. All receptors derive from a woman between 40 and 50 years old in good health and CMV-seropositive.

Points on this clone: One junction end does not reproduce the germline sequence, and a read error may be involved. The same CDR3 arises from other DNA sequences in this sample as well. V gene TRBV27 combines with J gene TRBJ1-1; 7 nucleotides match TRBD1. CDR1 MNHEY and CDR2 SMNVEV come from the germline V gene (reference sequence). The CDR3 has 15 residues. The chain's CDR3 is CASSSLQGMNTEAFF. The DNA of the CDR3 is TGTGCCAGCAGTTCCTTACAGGGGATGAATACTGAAGCTTTCTTT.

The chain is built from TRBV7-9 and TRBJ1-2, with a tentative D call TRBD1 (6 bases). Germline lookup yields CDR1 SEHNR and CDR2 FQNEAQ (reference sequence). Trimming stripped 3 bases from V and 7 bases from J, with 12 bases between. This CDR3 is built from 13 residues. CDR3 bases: TGTGCCAGCAGCTTTACTGAAGGGGGTGGCTACACCTTC. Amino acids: CASSFTEGGGYTF.

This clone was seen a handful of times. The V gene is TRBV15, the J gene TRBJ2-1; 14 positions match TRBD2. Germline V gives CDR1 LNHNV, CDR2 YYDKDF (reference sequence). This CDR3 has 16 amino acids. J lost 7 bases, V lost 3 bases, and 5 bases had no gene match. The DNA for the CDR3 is TGTGCCACCAGCAGCGGACTAGCGGGGGGCAGGAATGAGCAGTTCTTC. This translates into CATSSGLAGGRNEQFF. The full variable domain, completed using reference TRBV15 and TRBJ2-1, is DAMVIQNPRYQVTQFGKPVTLSCSQTLNHNVMYWYQQKSSQAPKLLFHYYDKDFNNEADTPDNFQSRRPNTSFCFLDIRSPGLGDTAMYLCATSSGLAGGRNEQFFGPGTRLTVL.

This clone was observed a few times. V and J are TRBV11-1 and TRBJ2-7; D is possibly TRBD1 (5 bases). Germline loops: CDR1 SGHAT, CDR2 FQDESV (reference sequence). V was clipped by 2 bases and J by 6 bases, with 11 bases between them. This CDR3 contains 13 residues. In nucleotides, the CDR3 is TGTGCCAGCAGCTTAATAGGGGCTGGCGAGCAGTACTTC. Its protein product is CASSLIGAGEQYF.

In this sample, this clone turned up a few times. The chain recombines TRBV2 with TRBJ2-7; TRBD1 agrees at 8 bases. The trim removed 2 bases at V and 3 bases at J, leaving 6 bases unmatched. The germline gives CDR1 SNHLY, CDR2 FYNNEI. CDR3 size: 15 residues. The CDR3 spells CASSESGQGRYEQYF. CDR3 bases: TGTGCCAGCAGTGAATCCGGACAGGGACGCTACGAGCAGTACTTC.

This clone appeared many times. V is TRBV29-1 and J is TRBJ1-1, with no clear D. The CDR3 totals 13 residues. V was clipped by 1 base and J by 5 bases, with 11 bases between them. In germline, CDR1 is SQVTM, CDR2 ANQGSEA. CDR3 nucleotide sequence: TGCAGCGTTGAAGGGCCGGGAGGGACTGAAGCTTTCTTT. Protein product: CSVEGPGGTEAFF. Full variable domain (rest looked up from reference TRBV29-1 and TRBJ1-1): SAVISQKPSRDICQRGTSLTIQCQVDSQVTMMFWYRQQPGQSLTLIATANQGSEATYESGFVIDKFPISRPNLTFSTLTVSNMSPEDSSIYLCSVEGPGGTEAFFGQGTRLTVV.

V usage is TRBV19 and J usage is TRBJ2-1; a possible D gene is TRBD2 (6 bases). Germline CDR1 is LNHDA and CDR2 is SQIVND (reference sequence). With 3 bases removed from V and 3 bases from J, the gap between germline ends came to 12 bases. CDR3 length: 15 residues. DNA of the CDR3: TGTGCCAGTAGTATTATGGGGGGTGGCTACAATGAGCAGTTCTTC. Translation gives CASSIMGGGYNEQFF.

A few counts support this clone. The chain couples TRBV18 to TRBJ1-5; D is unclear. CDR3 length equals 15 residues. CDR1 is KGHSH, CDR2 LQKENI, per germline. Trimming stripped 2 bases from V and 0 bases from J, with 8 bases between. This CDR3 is CASSPGQASNQPQHF. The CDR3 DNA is TGTGCCAGCTCACCAGGGCAGGCTAGCAATCAGCCCCAGCATTTT.